This T cell receptor (beta chain) was sequenced in a study of CD8+CD57+ T cells in acquired aplastic anemia. The study's findings and limits: The same twenty-nine CD8+ CDR3 sequences occurred in patients and in controls.

The count of this clonotype is one. Its antigen is as yet unknown. One junction end disagrees with the germline gene, perhaps due to a read error. The CDR3 runs 14 residues. Per the germline V gene, CDR1 is SGHTA and CDR2 is FQGNSA. The study profiled TCR beta VDJ and CDR3 using genomic DNA as template. One entry per CDR3 protein results from TCRdb running MiXCR on the reads. This table has under 350,000 distinct CDR3 sequences, about three fifths appearing once. For sequencing, patients were chosen who had shown expansion of CD8+CD57+ cells by flow cytometry. V gene TRBV7-2 combines with J gene TRBJ2-2; 7 bases match TRBD2. The sequence derives from a human donor with aplastic anemia. The material sequenced was sorted CD4+, CD8+, or CD8+CD57+ T cells (not recorded which) from PBMCs. DNA for the CDR3: TGTGCCGGCAGCTTTCAGGGAGGGACCGGGGAGCTGTTTTTT. As protein: CAGSFQGGTGELFF.